A selection of T cell receptor beta chains follows, all from one sample in a study of memory CD4+ T cells and cytomegalovirus serostatus. Here immunoSEQ multiplex PCR was the method, and the copy in TCRdb shows in-frame clones only, minus some. The sample records about 50,000 clones, 82% being singletons. Source material: memory CD4+ T cells from blood. The source is an adult in good health and CMV-seronegative. The CDR3 runs from the conserved cysteine through the conserved F or W. The order of the fields is J gene, V gene, CDR3 protein.

j_call: TRBJ1-1
v_call: TRBV5-4
cdr3_aa: CASSLEANTEAFF

j_call: TRBJ1-5
v_call: TRBV4-3
cdr3_aa: CASSQDGTNGQPQHF

j_call: TRBJ1-5
v_call: TRBV2
cdr3_aa: CASSSPSGTGLRSNQPQHF

j_call: TRBJ2-7
v_call: TRBV15
cdr3_aa: CATSRDLTFYEQYF

j_call: TRBJ2-3
v_call: TRBV29-1
cdr3_aa: CSVLRGSSGDRGTQYF

j_call: TRBJ2-1
v_call: TRBV5-4
cdr3_aa: CASSLGVTGSGEQFF

j_call: TRBJ2-7
v_call: TRBV7-6
cdr3_aa: CASSPDRGRSYEQYF

j_call: TRBJ1-1
v_call: TRBV9
cdr3_aa: CASSVDSSLNTEAFF

j_call: TRBJ2-5
v_call: TRBV9
cdr3_aa: CASSATVAGARETQYF

j_call: TRBJ2-5
v_call: TRBV27
cdr3_aa: CASSLETQYF

j_call: TRBJ1-3
v_call: TRBV7-2
cdr3_aa: CASSSSLGTGNTIYF

j_call: TRBJ1-1
v_call: TRBV28
cdr3_aa: CASMDSPGQGQTEAFF

j_call: TRBJ2-7
v_call: TRBV7-2
cdr3_aa: CASSQTVYEQYF

j_call: TRBJ2-5
v_call: TRBV9
cdr3_aa: CASSVTGVQETQYF

j_call: TRBJ2-3
v_call: TRBV11-3
cdr3_aa: CASSFGQGGRTDTQYF

j_call: TRBJ2-1
v_call: TRBV11-3
cdr3_aa: CASSSRLAGGQNEQFF

j_call: TRBJ2-7
v_call: TRBV30
cdr3_aa: CAWTRQDAYEQYF

j_call: TRBJ2-1
v_call: TRBV9
cdr3_aa: CASSVEGIAGNEQFF

j_call: TRBJ1-5
v_call: TRBV4-3
cdr3_aa: CASSQDRYRVGQPQHF

j_call: TRBJ2-6
v_call: TRBV11-1
cdr3_aa: CASSGTGANVLTF

j_call: TRBJ2-7
v_call: TRBV11-2
cdr3_aa: CASSLDLGATSYEQYF

j_call: TRBJ2-1
v_call: TRBV19
cdr3_aa: CASSLWTSDNEQFF

j_call: TRBJ2-6
v_call: TRBV6-1
cdr3_aa: CATVLTGANVLTF

j_call: TRBJ1-2
v_call: TRBV5-1
cdr3_aa: CASSLTGGNDYGYTF

j_call: TRBJ1-3
v_call: TRBV5-1
cdr3_aa: CASSPVTGNTIYF

j_call: TRBJ1-4
v_call: TRBV10-3
cdr3_aa: CAISEGRINEKLFF

j_call: TRBJ2-7
v_call: TRBV19
cdr3_aa: CASSRGLAGMGIYEQYF

j_call: TRBJ1-6
v_call: TRBV7-2
cdr3_aa: CASSSYGLNSPLHF

j_call: TRBJ1-3
v_call: TRBV6-6
cdr3_aa: CASNSGTFSSGNTIYF

j_call: TRBJ1-5
v_call: TRBV18
cdr3_aa: CASSPQGDSNQPQHF

j_call: TRBJ2-1
v_call: TRBV7-9
cdr3_aa: CASSPSGGGYNEQFF

j_call: TRBJ2-7
v_call: TRBV7-8
cdr3_aa: CASSLDEGAGEQYF

j_call: TRBJ2-7
v_call: TRBV6-5
cdr3_aa: CASRPGLITPYEQYF

j_call: TRBJ1-5
v_call: TRBV6-1
cdr3_aa: CASIAGQSNQPQHF

j_call: TRBJ2-5
v_call: TRBV21-1
cdr3_aa: CASTLWGRGETQYF

j_call: TRBJ2-3
v_call: TRBV5-1
cdr3_aa: CASSPGGDSTDTQYF

j_call: TRBJ2-7
v_call: TRBV4-2
cdr3_aa: CASSQDWQGQTYEQYF

j_call: TRBJ2-7
v_call: TRBV4-3
cdr3_aa: CASSQEASGGVRQYF

j_call: TRBJ1-4
v_call: TRBV20-1
cdr3_aa: CSVPTGRLFF

j_call: TRBJ2-6
v_call: TRBV28
cdr3_aa: CASLEVGSGANVLTF

j_call: TRBJ1-1
v_call: TRBV6-5
cdr3_aa: CASSGAGWTEAFF